These 9 T cell receptor beta chains were sequenced from one sample in a study of T-cell memory formation after mild COVID-19. MiXCR, run by TCRdb on the 5' RACE reads, gives a single entry per CDR3 protein. Found here are hundreds of thousands of distinct CDR3 sequences, 14% of them singletons; the top ten hold about 20%. The specimen was PBMCs or a T cell subset sorted from them (not recorded which). These receptors were collected from a man aged 18 to 30 who had mild COVID-19 (a few samples of this study predate the infection). Cell type and time point are not known.

The chain joins TRBV18 to TRBJ1-3; D may be TRBD1 (5 bases). This CDR3 is built from 13 residues. With 8 bases removed from V and 4 bases from J, the gap between germline ends came to 12 bases. Looked up from germline, CDR1 is KGHSH and CDR2 is LQKENI. CDR3 protein: CASHQGTGNTIYF. CDR3 nucleotides: TGTGCCAGCCACCAGGGAACCGGAAACACCATATATTTT.

This clonotype was detected many times. V usage is TRBV5-1 and J usage is TRBJ1-6, with 8 bases identical to TRBD1. The V segment lost 4 bases and the J segment 11 bases; nucleotides outside the gene matches: 8. CDR1 is SGHRS, CDR2 YFSETQ, per germline. This CDR3 region has 14 residues. CDR3 in DNA: TGCGCCAGCAGCGTCCAGGGGGCGCGGACACCCCTCCACTTT. Its translation is CASSVQGARTPLHF.

This clonotype came up a few times. This chain joins TRBV15 and TRBJ2-1; 9 bases are a match to TRBD2. The CDR3 has 15 residues. V lost 3 bases and J lost 3; bases outside the gene matches: 3. Germline V lookup: CDR1 LNHNV, CDR2 YYDKDF (reference sequence). DNA of the CDR3: TGTGCCACCAGCAGCGGTAGCGGGGGCTACAATGAGCAGTTCTTC. Protein: CATSSGSGGYNEQFF.

The CDR3 nucleotides are TGTGCCAGCAGTCCCCGACAGACAACTAATGAAAAACTGTTTTTT. Translated: CASSPRQTTNEKLFF. The chain is built from TRBV6-5 and TRBJ1-4, with TRBD1 as a possible D gene (5 bases). V was pared by 5 bases and J by 0 bases, with 10 bases between. The CDR3 contains 15 residues. CDR1 and CDR2 (germline): MNHEY, SVGAGI.

The chain employs TRBV20-1 and TRBJ1-6; 10 positions match TRBD1. Germline loops: CDR1 DFQATT, CDR2 SNEGSKA (reference sequence). CDR3 length equals 17 residues. V gave up 0 bases and J gave up 4 bases; unmatched junction bases: 6. The CDR3 here is CSARDGDRGLYNSPLHF. The DNA for the CDR3 is TGCAGTGCTAGAGATGGGGACAGGGGACTTTATAATTCACCCCTCCACTTT.

The V gene is TRBV29-1, the J gene TRBJ1-5; 7 nucleotides line up with TRBD1. Germline-derived CDR1 and CDR2 are SQVTM and ANQGSEA. The junction had 1 base not matched to a gene; V was cut back by 5 bases and J by 0 bases. The CDR3 extends over 13 amino acids. CDR3 loop: CSVRDSSNQPQHF. The CDR3 nucleotides are TGCAGCGTTCGGGACAGTAGCAATCAGCCCCAGCATTTT.

This clonotype was recorded a few times. The chain uses TRBV6-1 and TRBJ2-5; TRBD2 agrees at 9 bases. The CDR3 is 15 residues long. Per the germline V gene, CDR1 is MNHNS and CDR2 is SASEGT. J lost 7 bases, V lost 8 bases, and 14 bases had no gene match. The CDR3 DNA sequence: TGTGCCAGCTCGGAGAGCGGGGGGTCTCCTCGGACCCAGTACTTC. Its protein product is CASSESGGSPRTQYF.

This clonotype was seen a handful of times. V usage is TRBV9 and J usage is TRBJ2-7, with 9 bases matching TRBD1. CDR1 SGDLS and CDR2 YYNGEE come from the germline V gene. The CDR3 is made up of 13 amino acids. Trimming took 9 bases from V and 3 from J; bases not matched to a gene: 7. Here the CDR3 DNA reads TGTGCCAACCGGGGACAGGGACGCTACGAGCAGTACTTC. Its translation: CANRGQGRYEQYF. The full variable domain, in which reference TRBV9 and TRBJ2-7 provide the parts outside the CDR3, is DSGVTQTPKHLITATGQRVTLRCSPRSGDLSVYWYQQSLDQGLQFLIQYYNGEERAKGNILERFSAQQFPDLHSELNLSSLELGDSALYFCANRGQGRYEQYFGPGTRLTVT.

This clonotype has at least ten counts. This chain uses TRBV21-1 with TRBJ2-7; the tabulated D call, TRBD1, remains unverified against the DNA. TRBV21-1 is a recognized pseudogene. The CDR3 is 12 residues long. CDR3 bases: TGTGCCAGCGGGGTGACAGGGAATGAGCAGTACGTC. Its protein is CASGVTGNEQYV.